One T cell receptor beta chain is described in this entry. This clonotype was seen a handful of times. Its recognized antigen is unknown. Base qualities are not provided; no much larger clone lies one nucleotide away. The library was produced with 5' RACE. The reads were generated on an Illumina HiSeq 2000. Template switching added a universal primer binding site, and the final cDNA carried a unique molecular identifier that allowed TCR cDNA molecules to be counted accurately. Specific primers in the conserved constant-segment region were used to synthesize first-strand cDNA for TCR alpha and beta chains. Each cDNA library was double barcoded, with a SMART-Mk sample barcode plus Illumina barcodes, to control for contamination. Two successive PCR steps introduced TruSeq adapter sequences along with Illumina sample barcodes. The TCR alpha and beta cDNA libraries were sequenced on the Illumina HiSeq platform using custom primers. Concerning the study's data processing: MiGEC was used to process raw reads and extract unique molecular identifiers, and MiXCR was used to find CDR3 positions. Recombination models were inferred per individual with the repgenHMM and IGoR tools using an EM algorithm. The analysis of shared clonotypes was done with the tcR package in R, with sharing normalized by the product of cloneset sizes. To study raw recombination without the effects of thymic and clonal selection, out-of-frame nonproductive sequences were analyzed. TCRdb trimmed the raw reads at Q25, called clones with MiXCR and kept productive beta chains. Every entry covers one CDR3 protein and lists the most common genes and DNA from its rows. The V and J calls and clone size are TCRdb's, not the authors'. This sample gives about 570,000 distinct CDR3 sequences in total; nearly 10% of them show up just once. The ten largest make up roughly 3.2% of the sample.

The CDR3 runs 14 residues from the cysteine to the phenylalanine. Just CDR3 DNA is preserved here, 42 bases in frame from base 1. CDR1 DFQATT and CDR2 SNEGSKA are derived from the germline V gene (reference sequence). Compared with germline, V lacks 3 bases and J lacks 3 bases; bases without a gene match: 7. This record comes from a study of identical twins (dated by TCRdb to the mid-2010s). For context, the study as a whole: The study deep-sequenced TCR alpha and beta repertoires from monozygotic twins, unrelated adults of various ages and cord blood to test whether fetal clonotypes persist. To rule out contamination, replicate twin experiments were performed at different times with different library preparation protocols.

General conclusions and limits of the study: Zero-insertion analyses could be partly confounded by invariant T cells such as MAIT and iNKT, though diverse VJ usage argued against such confounding for most clonotypes. Out-of-frame TCR alpha sharing in monozygotic twins was systematically underestimated by recombination models, whereas sharing between unrelated individuals was in agreement with the recombination models. The excess sharing between twins in beta out-of-frame sequences was weaker because fewer shared sequences reduced the signal-to-noise ratio. Because the same donors could not be followed over many years, conclusions were based on cross-sectional statistical analysis. Compared with coincidental sharing between unrelated individuals, out-of-frame TCR alpha sequences shared between twins had an excess of sequences with low generation probability. Abundant cord blood beta clonotypes carried fewer insertions; young adult naive repertoires showed a weaker similar trend, while memory repertoires showed none.

All donors were healthy Caucasians. The twin cohort consisted of three pairs of female monozygotic twins, all aged roughly 18 to 30 years. The RNA used for TCR libraries was isolated from peripheral blood mononuclear cells. These same records also appear under a second study, on yellow fever vaccine responses in identical twins. The second study's paper adds: The authors reported that the T cell response to vaccination in identical twins appeared partly convergent and partly personalized. In identical twins, the study followed T cell clones that responded to the vaccine with precision.

The chain is encoded by TRBV20-1 joined to TRBJ2-7; the central 8 bases match TRBD2. The sequence derives from a woman aged 18-35 years in good health. Sequenced input: PBMCs. The bases are TGCAGTGCTAGTTCCGAGACTAGCGTCTACGAGCAGTACTTC. This yields the protein CSASSETSVYEQYF.